This T cell receptor beta chain was sequenced for a study of T cells in Graves' hyperthyroidism and ophthalmopathy. Study results and caveats: Clonotypes that were expanded in thyroid above 0.001 mostly appeared in blood too.

V shed 1 base and J shed 4 bases, with 10 bases lying between them. Germline loops: CDR1 LGHNA, CDR2 YSLEER. The CDR3 sequence is 14 residues long. This clonotype has at least ten counts. Its antigen is not known. Fresh peripheral blood, under 11 ml, yielded the PBMCs. Using RNA transcripts as the source, TCR beta CDR3 regions were amplified. The HTBI primer set drove a first-round RT-PCR of the TCR CDR3. TCRdb itself ran the multiplex PCR reads through MiXCR, one entry per CDR3 protein. This table has around 720,000 distinct CDR3 sequences, roughly a third appearing once. Specimen: blood. This receptor was identified in a woman between 40 and 55 years old with Graves' hyperthyroidism. V usage is TRBV4-3 and J usage is TRBJ1-2, with a weak D call TRBD1 (6 bases). CDR3 DNA sequence: TGCGCCAGCAGCCAAGTAGGACAGTCCTATGGCTACACCTTC. Its protein is CASSQVGQSYGYTF.